This TCR beta chain was profiled in a study of post-analysis software for immune sequencing data. General study results and limits: A handful of TRBV segments appeared more often in patients than in controls, and TRBV5-6, TRBV5-1 and TRBV20-1 were among these.

Presence of unique molecular identifiers characterized the TCR beta cDNA libraries. One entry per CDR3 protein, called by TCRdb with MiXCR from the PCR reads. The repertoire consists of approximately 730,000 distinct CDR3 sequences, with 46% occurring once and the leading ten covering roughly 4.5%. CDR3 length: 20 residues. Germline trimming cut 2 bases from V and 5 bases from J; bases unmatched to any gene: 17. The germline V gene has CDR1 LGHNA and CDR2 YNFKEQ. A note on this clonotype: The antigen remains undetermined.

This chain links TRBV4-2 with TRBJ2-5, with 13 bases identical to TRBD2. This receptor was taken from a girl aged 5 to 17 with multiple sclerosis. The sample comprised blood. Here the CDR3 DNA reads TGTGCCAGCAGCCAACCCGGACTAGCGGGAGATCTAATTAGTAGGGAGACCCAGTACTTC. This gives the protein CASSQPGLAGDLISRETQYF.